The sequence of this TCR beta chain was determined in a study of cytotoxic CD8 clonotypes in ibrutinib-treated CLL listed by TCRdb under 2021. Regarding the research as a whole: The cohort was composed of ten to eleven relapsed/refractory and roughly 15 treatment-naive patients; IGHV unmutated status was identified in approximately 18 patients. Partial responses were observed in roughly 24 patients and complete responses in 2; after a median follow-up of roughly 72 months, remission was maintained in 14 patients and progression was observed in approximately 12. Response samples were obtained after a median of around eleven months of treatment, with a range of roughly 6 to 40 months. On average, each sample had some 260,000 productive templates and around 100,000 productive rearrangements. Longitudinal samples were available for about 30% of the roughly 86 trial participants. Cryopreserved peripheral blood mononuclear cells were obtained before treatment, at response, and at either sustained remission or disease progression. Every remission and progressive disease sample was obtained while ibrutinib was still being received by the patients.

Sample time point, as interpreted from the label and publication: around 25 months on ibrutinib. Approximately 2 micrograms of genomic DNA were extracted from cryopreserved PBMCs for TCR beta library preparation. Longitudinal blood samples from CLL patients receiving ibrutinib monotherapy were subjected to high-throughput TCR beta sequencing. The patients took part in an open-label, single-center phase 2 trial of ibrutinib monotherapy. A note on this clone: Its antigen specificity is not known. No clone much larger than this one lies a single base away; base qualities are absent.

Overall study outcomes, separate from this receptor: Public clonotypes were rare and either contracted or stayed stable during treatment, and the rise in clonality at ibrutinib response reflected the expansion of private clonotypes. Clonality increased at ibrutinib response, stayed stable in sustained remission, and fell back toward baseline at progression. Baseline clonality exceeded that of age-matched healthy donors and correlated strongly with circulating CD8+ T-cell counts. Sampling times were not matched between patients in sustained remission and patients whose disease was progressing, and lymph node repertoires were not examined.

A MiSeq instrument was used for deep resolution sequencing, which targeted depths ranging from 1 in 1 million up to 1 in 200,000 T cells, with coverage averaging 10x for each clonotype. The immunoSEQ hsTCRB Kit was used to generate TCR beta libraries. The paper's processing steps were these. The data were analyzed with ImmunoSEQ Analyzer and ImmunoSEQ Data Assistant, and V, D and J gene assignments followed IMGT definitions. Clonality, which ranges from 0 to 1, was calculated by subtracting the normalized Shannon entropy of productive rearrangement frequencies from one. Only overrepresented clonotypes making up at least 0.05% of each patient's repertoire were included in the public clonotype analysis. More than ten age-matched healthy donor repertoires from immuneACCESS were used as controls for clonality. TCRdb took this table from immuneACCESS and kept in-frame rearrangements with V and J called. Such tables lack part of the clones; where checked against another copy, unresolved V genes explain under half of the gap, and the rest is unexplained. That table furnishes V, J and clone size, whereas the DNA furnished D and trimming. Within this sample are more than 60,000 clones, with roughly 85% of them counted one time only. The ten biggest clones cover 38% of the sample.

The TCR was taken from a human donor with chronic lymphocytic leukemia. This specimen consisted of PBMCs, obtained after 24 months of ibrutinib treatment.

The sequenced DNA is TGTGCCAGCAGTTACAGGGGGCATCAGCCCCAGCATTTT. This encodes CASSYRGHQPQHF. This sequence uses TRBV6-5 and TRBJ1-5, with 7 junctional bases fitting TRBD1. Counted from cysteine to phenylalanine, this CDR3 has 13 amino acids. The DNA shown is the 39-base CDR3, in frame from base 1. From the germline V gene, CDR1 is MNHEY and CDR2 is SVGAGI. Clipping removes 2 bases from V and 5 bases from J, with 0 as the unmatched junction base count.